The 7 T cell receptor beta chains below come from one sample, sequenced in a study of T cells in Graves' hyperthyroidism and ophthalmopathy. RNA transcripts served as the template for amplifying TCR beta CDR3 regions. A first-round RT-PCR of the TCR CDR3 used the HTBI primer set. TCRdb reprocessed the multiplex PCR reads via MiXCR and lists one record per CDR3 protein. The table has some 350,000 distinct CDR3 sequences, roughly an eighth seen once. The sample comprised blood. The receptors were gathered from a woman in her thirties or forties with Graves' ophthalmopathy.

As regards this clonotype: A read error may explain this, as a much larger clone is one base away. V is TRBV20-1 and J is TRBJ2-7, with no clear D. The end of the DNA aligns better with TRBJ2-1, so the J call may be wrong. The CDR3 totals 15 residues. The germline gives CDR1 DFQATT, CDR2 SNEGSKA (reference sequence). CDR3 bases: TGCAGTGCTAGAGATCCGACCCACAGTAACTACGAGCAGTTCTTC. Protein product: CSARDPTHSNYEQFF.

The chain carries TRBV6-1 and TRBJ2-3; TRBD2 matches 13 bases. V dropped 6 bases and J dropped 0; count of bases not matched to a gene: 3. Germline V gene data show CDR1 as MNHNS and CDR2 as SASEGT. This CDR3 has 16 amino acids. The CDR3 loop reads CASSQGLAGSTDTQYF. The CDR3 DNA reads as TGTGCCAGCAGCCAGGGACTAGCGGGAAGCACAGATACGCAGTATTTT.

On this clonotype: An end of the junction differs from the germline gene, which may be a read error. The CDR3 loop reads CTSTGQRTGTQYF. Written as DNA, the CDR3 is TGTACCAGCACTGGACAGAGAACAGGGACCCAGTACTTC. The chain joins TRBV18 to TRBJ2-5; perhaps TRBD1 as D (6 bases). Germline V gene lookup returns CDR1 KGHSH and CDR2 LQKENI. The CDR3 totals 13 residues.

This CDR3 is CASSQGQRETQYF. CDR3 sequence (DNA): TGTGCCAGCAGCCAAGGGCAGAGAGAGACCCAGTACTTC. This chain uses TRBV5-4 with TRBJ2-5; the D is unclear. Trimming shortened V by 4 bases and J by 4 bases, and 11 bases separated the two germline ends. The CDR3 loop spans 13 amino acids. From germline, CDR1 is SGHNT and CDR2 YYREEE (reference sequence). Variable domain in full (rest from reference TRBV5-4 and TRBJ2-5): ETGVTQSPTHLIKTRGQQVTLRCSSQSGHNTVSWYQQALGQGPQFIFQYYREEENGRGNFPPRFSGLQFPNYSSELNVNALELDDSALYLCASSQGQRETQYFGPGTRLLVL.

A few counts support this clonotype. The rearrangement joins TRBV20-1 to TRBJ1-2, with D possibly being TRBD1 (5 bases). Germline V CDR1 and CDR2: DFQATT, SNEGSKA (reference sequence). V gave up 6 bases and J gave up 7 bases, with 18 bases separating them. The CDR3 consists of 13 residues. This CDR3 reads CSARWMGRIGYTF. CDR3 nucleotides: TGCAGTGCCAGGTGGATGGGGCGTATTGGCTACACCTTC.

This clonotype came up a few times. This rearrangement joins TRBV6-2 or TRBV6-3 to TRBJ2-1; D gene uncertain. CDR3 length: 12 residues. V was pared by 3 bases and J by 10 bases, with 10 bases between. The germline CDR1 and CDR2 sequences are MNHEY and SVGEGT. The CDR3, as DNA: TGTGCCAGCAGTTATTCTCCTTGGGAGCAGTTCTTC. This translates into CASSYSPWEQFF.

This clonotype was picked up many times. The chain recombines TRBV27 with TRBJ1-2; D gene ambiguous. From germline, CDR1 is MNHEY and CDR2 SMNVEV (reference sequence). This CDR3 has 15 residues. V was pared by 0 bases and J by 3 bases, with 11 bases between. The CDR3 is CASSLSVRDDYGYTF. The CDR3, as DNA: TGTGCCAGCAGTTTATCAGTCAGAGATGACTATGGCTACACCTTC.